A selection of T cell receptor beta chains follows, all from one sample in a study of regulatory T cells in long-lasting Graves disease. MiXCR, run by TCRdb on the multiplex PCR reads, gives a single entry per CDR3 protein. Found here are around 400,000 distinct CDR3 sequences, 23% of them singletons; the top ten hold about 27%. The source was peripheral blood mononuclear cells (PBMCs), collected when the disease was refractory, from a patient treated with antithyroid drugs. These receptors originate from a female donor with Graves disease. Both conserved end residues are part of each CDR3. Each record gives: clone size, V gene, J gene, D gene, CDR3 DNA, CDR3 protein. D genes are given only for firm matches. Where a row states a size, it is once, few, many or the class of an expanded clone; other rows omit it.

size: few; V: TRBV7-2; J: TRBJ2-5; D: TRBD2; DNA: TGTGCCAGCAGCTTGAGACTAGCGGGAGTAGGCCTCCAAGAGACCCAGTACTTC; CDR3: CASSLRLAGVGLQETQYF
size: many; V: TRBV20-1; J: TRBJ1-2; D: -; DNA: TGCAGTGCTAGAGAGGAGACAGCCTATGGCTACACCTTC; CDR3: CSAREETAYGYTF
size: many; V: TRBV6-1; J: TRBJ1-1; D: -; DNA: TGTGCCAGCAGGCGGGGAGACAGGATGATCACTGAAGCTTTCTTT; CDR3: CASRRGDRMITEAFF
size: many; V: TRBV2; J: TRBJ2-7; D: TRBD1; DNA: TGTGCCAGCAGTGAAGCAGGGGGACAGACCTCCGGGTTTTTGTACGAGCAGTACTTC; CDR3: CASSEAGGQTSGFLYEQYF
size: many; V: TRBV25-1; J: TRBJ2-7; D: -; DNA: TGTGCCAGCAGTGAACAGGGCCACCGCTACGAGCAGTACTTC; CDR3: CASSEQGHRYEQYF
size: few; V: TRBV29-1; J: TRBJ1-2; D: -; DNA: TGCAGCGTTGTTAGTCAGGGGACTAACTATGGCTACACCTTC; CDR3: CSVVSQGTNYGYTF
size: -; V: TRBV5-4; J: TRBJ2-5; D: -; DNA: TGTGCCAGCAGCCCGGGGGCCCAAGAGACCCAGTACTTC; CDR3: CASSPGAQETQYF
size: few; V: TRBV14; J: TRBJ2-7; D: -; DNA: TGTGCCAGCAGCCAACTTGGTTGGTACGAGCAGTACTTC; CDR3: CASSQLGWYEQYF
size: many; V: TRBV28; J: TRBJ2-7; D: TRBD1; DNA: TGTGCCAGCAGTTTAGGTGGGACAGGGGGGGGCGAGCAGTACTTC; CDR3: CASSLGGTGGGEQYF
size: many; V: TRBV6-5; J: TRBJ1-2; D: TRBD1; DNA: TGTGCCAGCAGTTACAGGGGGACAGGTCTTACCTATGGCTACACCTTC; CDR3: CASSYRGTGLTYGYTF
size: many; V: TRBV12-3/TRBV12-4; J: TRBJ2-7; D: -; DNA: TGTGCCAGCAGTCCCGGGGGCCACGAGCAGTACTTC; CDR3: CASSPGGHEQYF
size: few; V: TRBV12-3/TRBV12-4; J: TRBJ1-2; D: -; DNA: TGTGCCAGCAGTTTAGGCGGGCAGCCAGCTAACTATGGCTACACCTTC; CDR3: CASSLGGQPANYGYTF
size: -; V: TRBV19; J: TRBJ2-4; D: TRBD2; DNA: TGTGCCAGTAAAGGTGGGGGGGAGGACATTCAGTACTTC; CDR3: CASKGGGEDIQYF
size: many; V: TRBV6-5; J: TRBJ2-7; D: TRBD1; DNA: TGTGCCAGCAGTTACTCGAGAGCAGGGGGTCGGTACGAGCAGTACTTC; CDR3: CASSYSRAGGRYEQYF
size: few; V: TRBV20-1; J: TRBJ1-5; D: -; DNA: TGCAGCGCAGTAGGGGGGGTCGTCAATCAGCCCCAGCATTTT; CDR3: CSAVGGVVNQPQHF
size: -; V: TRBV6-1; J: TRBJ2-7; D: -; DNA: TGTGCCACCTCGTCGGGGGGCGGGAGCTCATACGAGCAGTACTTC; CDR3: CATSSGGGSSYEQYF
size: -; V: TRBV28; J: TRBJ1-5; D: -; DNA: TGTGCCAGCAGTTCCCTCGCCGGGACACACAAGAGCAATCAGCCCCAGCATTTT; CDR3: CASSSLAGTHKSNQPQHF
size: few; V: TRBV19; J: TRBJ1-1; D: -; DNA: TGTGCCAGTGAATCGGTGGGGCGGAGGACTGAAGCTTTCTTT; CDR3: CASESVGRRTEAFF
size: many; V: TRBV12-3/TRBV12-4; J: TRBJ2-7; D: -; DNA: TGTGCCAGCAGTTTGTCGGGACAACGGGACGAGCAGTACTTC; CDR3: CASSLSGQRDEQYF
size: many; V: TRBV10-3; J: TRBJ2-1; D: -; DNA: TGTGCCATCAGTGAGTTTAATGAGCAGTTCTTC; CDR3: CAISEFNEQFF